The source of this T cell receptor (beta chain) is a study of cytomegalovirus exposure and HLA in healthy donors. General study findings and limits: Among donors in an Asian-associated ancestry cluster, a later analysis reportedly found fewer N-insertions than the roughly 610-donor mean.

The PCR made use of 60 Vbeta and 13 Jbeta primers. Using immunoSEQ multiplex PCR, the repertoire was profiled, and TCRdb retains in-frame clones only, with some absent. The sample holds under 250,000 clones; roughly 85% are singletons and the top ten take roughly 0.22%. As to this clone: What it recognizes is unknown.

V shed 1 base and J shed 1 base, with 8 bases lying between them. CDR3 length equals 14 residues. The V gene's germline CDR1 is LNHDA and CDR2 SQIVND (reference sequence). What was sequenced was PBMCs. V usage is TRBV19 and J usage is TRBJ2-7; the D is unclear. The clonotype was recovered from a girl aged 2 to 10 in good health and CMV-seronegative. The CDR3 bases are TGTGCCAGTAGTATAGTTTATGAGTCCTACGAGCAGTACTTC. Amino acid sequence: CASSIVYESYEQYF.